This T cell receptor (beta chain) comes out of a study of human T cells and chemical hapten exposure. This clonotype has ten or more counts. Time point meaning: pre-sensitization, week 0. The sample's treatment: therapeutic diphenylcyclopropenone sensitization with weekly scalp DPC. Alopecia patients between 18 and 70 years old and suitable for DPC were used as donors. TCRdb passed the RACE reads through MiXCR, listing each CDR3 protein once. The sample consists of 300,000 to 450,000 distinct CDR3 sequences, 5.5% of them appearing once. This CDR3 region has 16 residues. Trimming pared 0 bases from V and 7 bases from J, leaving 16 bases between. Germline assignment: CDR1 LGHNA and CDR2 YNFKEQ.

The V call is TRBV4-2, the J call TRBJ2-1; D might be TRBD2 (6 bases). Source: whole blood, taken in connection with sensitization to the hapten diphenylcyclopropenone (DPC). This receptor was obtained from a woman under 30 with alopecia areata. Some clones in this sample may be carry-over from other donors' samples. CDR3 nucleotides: TGTGCCAGCAGCCAAGAAGGTTTGACTAGTGGGAATGAGCAGTTCTTC. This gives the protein CASSQEGLTSGNEQFF.